This T cell receptor beta chain was recovered during a study of T cell changes during pregnancy in multiple sclerosis. This CDR3 comprises 17 residues. V lost 5 bases, J lost 5 bases, and 10 bases stayed unmatched. The germline V gene encodes CDR1 MDHEN and CDR2 SYDVKM. TCRdb's table, derived via immunoSEQ multiplex PCR, lists solely in-frame clones and lacks some. Here the sample spans about 130,000 clones, about 95% being singletons. The sample consisted of peripheral blood, taken after pregnancy. The TCR was taken from a female donor with multiple sclerosis, enrolled in a pregnancy study. This chain uses TRBV28 with TRBJ2-1, with 12 bases that match TRBD2. DNA of the CDR3: TGTGCCAGCAGTCCGTGGACTAGCGGGACAATGAACAATGAGCAGTTCTTC. Translation: CASSPWTSGTMNNEQFF.